This T cell receptor beta chain was obtained from a study of T cell responses to AZD1222 COVID-19 vaccine. Study conclusions and caveats: Among spike-specific TCRs, nearly half reportedly target unmutated variant regions.

Germline V gene sequence: CDR1 SGHTA, CDR2 FQGTGA. Between the trimmed V and J ends, which lost 0 bases and 2 bases, there was a span of 14 bases. The CDR3 is 17 residues long. Profiled with immunoSEQ multiplex PCR; TCRdb holds only in-frame clones, not every one. Here the sample spans 150,000 to 200,000 clones, roughly nine tenths being singletons. As concerns this clone: Its antigen remains unidentified.

The receptor was isolated from an adult who received the MenACWY meningococcal vaccine as a control. Source: peripheral blood, taken 28 days after the second dose of the MenACWY control vaccine. The genes are TRBV7-3 and TRBJ2-1, with D maybe TRBD2 (6 bases). The CDR3 DNA is TGTGCCAGCAGCTTAACCCTGGGCGGGGTTACCTACAATGAGCAGTTCTTC. Translating gives CASSLTLGGVTYNEQFF.